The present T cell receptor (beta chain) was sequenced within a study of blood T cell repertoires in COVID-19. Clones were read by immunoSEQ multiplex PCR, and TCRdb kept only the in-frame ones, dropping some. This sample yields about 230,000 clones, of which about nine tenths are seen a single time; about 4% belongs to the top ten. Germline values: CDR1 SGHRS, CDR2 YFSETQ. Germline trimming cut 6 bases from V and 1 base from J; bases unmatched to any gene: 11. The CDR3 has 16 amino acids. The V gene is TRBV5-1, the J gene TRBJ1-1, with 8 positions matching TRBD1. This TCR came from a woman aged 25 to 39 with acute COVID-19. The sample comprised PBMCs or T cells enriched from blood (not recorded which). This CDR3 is CASNSVGQGRNTEAFF. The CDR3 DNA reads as TGCGCCAGCAATTCGGTTGGACAGGGAAGGAACACTGAAGCTTTCTTT.